This TCR beta chain is from a study of glioma-infiltrating T cells after dendritic cell vaccination. Clones were sequenced by immunoSEQ multiplex PCR, and TCRdb holds only the in-frame ones, with some missing. This sample has approximately 48,000 clones, with around 89% found just once. Described time point: after dendritic cell vaccination, including at tumor progression/relapse. The germline gives CDR1 WSHSY, CDR2 SAAADI. V shed 6 bases and J shed 5 bases, with 10 bases lying between them. The CDR3 is 13 amino acids. The source of this sequence is a human donor with glioblastoma. The gene calls are TRBV10-2 and TRBJ2-2; a possible D gene is TRBD2 (6 bases). The sequencing here drew on blood, taken after dendritic cell vaccination. CDR3 bases: TGCGCCAGCAGCTTGCGGGGTACCGGGGAGCTGTTTTTT. Residues: CASSLRGTGELFF.